This is a list of T cell receptor beta chains from one sample in a study of T cell responses to AZD1222 COVID-19 vaccine. Clones were sequenced by immunoSEQ multiplex PCR, and TCRdb holds only the in-frame ones, with some missing. The table lists under 130,000 clones, 87% of them singletons. This specimen consisted of peripheral blood, obtained 28 days after the second AZD1222 dose. These TCRs come from an adult who received the AZD1222 COVID-19 vaccine. Each CDR3 is given with its conserved first and last residue. The D gene is left open where the match is weak. Size is omitted from some rows. Given values are once, few, many or a class for expanded clones.

CDR3 protein	CDR3 DNA	D gene	J gene	clone size	V gene
CASSYGQDQETQYF	TGTGCCAGCAGTTACGGTCAGGACCAAGAGACCCAGTACTTC	.	TRBJ2-5	.	TRBV6-5
CASSSSPQGLASEAFF	TGCGCCAGCAGCTCTAGTCCTCAGGGTTTAGCGTCTGAAGCTTTCTTT	.	TRBJ1-1	.	TRBV5-1
CATSVKTGYNEQFF	TGTGCCACCAGTGTAAAAACAGGGTACAATGAGCAGTTCTTC	.	TRBJ2-1	.	TRBV24-1
CASSPLSSGQETQYF	TGTGCCAGCAGCCCCCTATCGAGCGGGCAAGAGACCCAGTACTTC	.	TRBJ2-5	.	TRBV3-1/TRBV3-2
CASSQGLRQLNTEAFF	TGCGCCAGCAGCCAAGGTCTCAGACAGCTGAACACTGAAGCTTTCTTT	.	TRBJ1-1	.	TRBV4-1
CASRFRTAYNEQFF	TGTGCCAGCAGATTTCGGACAGCCTACAATGAGCAGTTCTTC	.	TRBJ2-1	.	TRBV28
CASSLTFGGNEQFF	TGTGCCAGCAGCTTGACGTTTGGGGGCAATGAGCAGTTCTTC	.	TRBJ2-1	.	TRBV5-6
CASSQVISGRGNEQFF	TGCGCCAGCAGCCAAGTAATTAGCGGGAGGGGGAATGAGCAGTTCTTC	TRBD2	TRBJ2-1	once	TRBV4-1
CASSLGQGAISEAFF	TGCGCCAGCAGCCTAGGACAGGGGGCGATCTCTGAAGCTTTCTTT	TRBD1	TRBJ1-1	once	TRBV4-1
CASSTDGPGQPQHF	TGTGCCAGTAGTACAGACGGGCCGGGACAGCCCCAGCATTTT	.	TRBJ1-5	.	TRBV19
CAWSSTSGYNEQFF	TGTGCCTGGAGTTCGACTAGCGGGTACAATGAGCAGTTCTTC	TRBD2	TRBJ2-1	.	TRBV30
CASSRDRGSYEQYF	TGTGCCAGCAGCCGGGACAGGGGCTCCTACGAGCAGTACTTC	.	TRBJ2-7	many	TRBV21-1
CASSMLGRNEQYF	TGTGCCAGTAGTATGCTAGGGCGCAACGAGCAGTACTTC	.	TRBJ2-7	once	TRBV19
CASSLKSDTEAFF	TGTGCCAGCAGCTTAAAGTCTGACACTGAAGCTTTCTTT	.	TRBJ1-1	.	TRBV7-3
CASSSAGTSGYEQYF	TGTGCCAGCAGTTCTGCCGGGACTAGCGGCTACGAGCAGTACTTC	TRBD2	TRBJ2-7	.	TRBV28
CASSRSLNTEAFF	TGTGCCAGTAGCCGGAGTTTGAACACTGAAGCTTTCTTT	.	TRBJ1-1	.	TRBV19
CASSANTEAFF	TGTGCCAGCAGCGCTAACACTGAAGCTTTCTTT	.	TRBJ1-1	.	TRBV5-5
CASSLQAGGVTDTQYF	TGTGCCAGCAGTCTACAAGCGGGAGGAGTCACAGATACGCAGTATTTT	TRBD2	TRBJ2-3	few	TRBV6-4
CAWSVLRVNRGYTF	TGTGCCTGGAGTGTACTTAGGGTGAATCGCGGCTACACCTTC	.	TRBJ1-2	.	TRBV30
CASSRSNSPLHF	TGTGCCAGCAGCCGAAGTAATTCACCCCTCCACTTT	.	TRBJ1-6	.	TRBV3-1/TRBV3-2
CASSLVGNTIYF	TGTGCCAGCAGCTTAGTCGGAAACACCATATATTTT	.	TRBJ1-3	.	TRBV11-2
CASTQTANLGNEQFF	TGTGCCAGTACCCAGACAGCTAATTTGGGGAATGAGCAGTTCTTC	.	TRBJ2-1	.	TRBV19
CASSDLQGFASGNTIYF	TGTGCCAGCAGTGATCTACAGGGGTTCGCCTCTGGAAACACCATATATTTT	TRBD1	TRBJ1-3	once	TRBV25-1
CSVGGNEQYF	TGCAGCGTTGGGGGGAACGAGCAGTACTTC	.	TRBJ2-7	.	TRBV29-1
CASSRDRSYTF	TGTGCCAGCAGTCGGGACAGGAGCTACACCTTC	TRBD1	TRBJ1-2	.	TRBV6-5
CASLLAGGSEQFF	TGTGCCAGCTTACTAGCGGGTGGTTCTGAGCAGTTCTTC	TRBD2	TRBJ2-1	.	TRBV6-5
CASSIPGGPTEKLFF	TGTGCCAGCAGTATTCCAGGGGGCCCCACCGAAAAACTGTTTTTT	TRBD1	TRBJ1-4	.	TRBV28
CASSEVTGGNSPLHF	TGTGCCAGCAGTGAGGTGACAGGGGGGAATTCACCCCTCCACTTT	TRBD1	TRBJ1-6	medium-sized	TRBV6-1
CASSSMTDPTLGGYTF	TGTGCCAGCAGCTCGATGACGGATCCCACCCTCGGAGGCTACACCTTC	.	TRBJ1-2	.	TRBV28
CASRNRGSYNSPLHF	TGTGCCAGCAGGAACAGGGGTTCGTATAATTCACCCCTCCACTTT	TRBD1	TRBJ1-6	.	TRBV28
CASTAITAPHNEQFF	TGTGCCAGCACGGCGATTACAGCTCCCCACAATGAGCAGTTCTTC	.	TRBJ2-1	once	TRBV28
CATKRGTGGTYEQYF	TGTGCCACCAAAAGAGGGACAGGAGGAACCTACGAGCAGTACTTC	TRBD1	TRBJ2-7	.	TRBV19
CASSVSSQGTQPQHF	TGTGCCAGCAGCGTCTCCTCACAGGGGACGCAGCCCCAGCATTTT	TRBD1	TRBJ1-5	.	TRBV7-2
CASTSGGKGGYTF	TGTGCCAGCACCAGCGGCGGGAAGGGAGGCTACACCTTC	.	TRBJ1-2	.	TRBV6-5
CASSASGRAYNEQFF	TGTGCCAGCAGCGCTAGCGGGAGGGCCTACAATGAGCAGTTCTTC	TRBD2	TRBJ2-1	once	TRBV9
CASSINDRYEQYF	TGTGCCAGTAGTATCAACGACAGGTACGAGCAGTACTTC	.	TRBJ2-7	.	TRBV19
CASSFAQVGGELFF	TGCGCCAGCAGCTTTGCACAGGTCGGCGGGGAGCTGTTTTTT	.	TRBJ2-2	.	TRBV5-1
CAWTGGNTGELFF	TGTGCCTGGACAGGGGGTAACACCGGGGAGCTGTTTTTT	TRBD1	TRBJ2-2	once	TRBV30
CASSNGGDQPQHF	TGTGCCAGCAGCAATGGTGGAGATCAGCCCCAGCATTTT	.	TRBJ1-5	few	TRBV7-8
CASSLVVGQNTEAFF	TGTGCCAGCAGCTTAGTTGTGGGACAGAACACTGAAGCTTTCTTT	.	TRBJ1-1	.	TRBV7-2
CASSEHLIDTEAFF	TGTGCCAGCAGTGAACATCTCATCGACACTGAAGCTTTCTTT	.	TRBJ1-1	.	TRBV6-1
CASSFSGTSNEQYF	TGTGCCAGCAGTTTCTCCGGGACTAGCAACGAGCAGTACTTC	TRBD2	TRBJ2-7	.	TRBV7-9
CASSFGQAHTGELFF	TGTGCCAGCAGCTTTGGTCAGGCCCATACCGGGGAGCTGTTTTTT	.	TRBJ2-2	once	TRBV5-4
CASRAGVLPYEQYF	TGTGCCAGCAGGGCAGGGGTACTACCCTACGAGCAGTACTTC	.	TRBJ2-7	.	TRBV6-6
CASSEAGTASYEQYF	TGTGCCAGCAGTGAAGCGGGGACGGCGAGCTACGAGCAGTACTTC	.	TRBJ2-7	once	TRBV6-1
CASSLQAGAGTSAQETQYF	TGTGCCAGCAGCCTCCAGGCGGGGGCTGGGACTAGCGCCCAAGAGACCCAGTACTTC	TRBD2	TRBJ2-5	few	TRBV7-2
CASSAFPHRTDDQPQHF	TGTGCCAGCAGTGCATTTCCTCATAGGACTGATGATCAGCCCCAGCATTTT	.	TRBJ1-5	.	TRBV2
CSVDLAGDPEKLFF	TGCAGCGTTGATTTGGCAGGGGACCCTGAAAAACTGTTTTTT	.	TRBJ1-4	.	TRBV29-1
CASSQEPDLGNQPQHF	TGTGCCAGCAGCCAAGAACCGGATTTAGGCAATCAGCCCCAGCATTTT	.	TRBJ1-5	.	TRBV4-2
CASSSGLAGVSEQYF	TGCGCCAGCAGCTCGGGACTAGCGGGAGTTTCCGAGCAGTACTTC	TRBD2	TRBJ2-7	.	TRBV5-1
CASSHTSGRQDTQYF	TGTGCCAGCAGCCATACTAGCGGGAGGCAAGATACGCAGTATTTT	TRBD2	TRBJ2-3	.	TRBV3-1/TRBV3-2
CASSLNAGTGNEKLFF	TGTGCCAGCAGCTTAAATGCCGGGACGGGGAATGAAAAACTGTTTTTT	.	TRBJ1-4	.	TRBV7-6
CAWSRQGASEQYF	TGTGCCTGGTCCCGACAGGGGGCCTCCGAGCAGTACTTC	TRBD1	TRBJ2-7	.	TRBV30